The 27 T cell receptor beta chains listed next were all sequenced from one sample in a study of PD-L1 blockade in urothelial cancer. Measured with immunoSEQ multiplex PCR; TCRdb has only the in-frame clones, and not every one. The sample yields around 66,000 clones, 75% to 90% seen once. Specified time point: pretreatment peripheral blood. The starting material was PBMCs, obtained around atezolizumab (anti-PD-L1) treatment. All receptors derive from a man between 65 and 79 years old with urothelial cancer.

This clone has just one count. The chain recombines TRBV9 with TRBJ2-5; the match to TRBD2 covers 10 bases. Germline CDR1 SGDLS, CDR2 YYNGEE. After removal of 1 base from V and 4 bases from J, the junction contained 7 bases not matched to a gene. The CDR3 runs to 16 residues. The CDR3 DNA reads as TGTGCCAGCAGCGTATCAAGCGGGAGGGCCGGAGAGACCCAGTACTTC. This sequence encodes CASSVSSGRAGETQYF.

Only one count was recorded for this clone. The chain has TRBV19 and TRBJ1-5; 7 nucleotides align to TRBD1. Germline V gene sequence: CDR1 LNHDA, CDR2 SQIVND (reference sequence). The CDR3 totals 15 residues. V gave up 2 bases and J gave up 2 bases; unmatched junction bases: 3. The DNA for the CDR3 is TGTGCCAGTAGTATAAACAGGGGAGGCAATCAGCCCCAGCATTTT. This translates into CASSINRGGNQPQHF.

V usage is TRBV19 and J usage is TRBJ1-2; 11 bases line up with TRBD1. Germline CDR1 is LNHDA and CDR2 is SQIVND (reference sequence). V was pared by 9 bases and J by 13 bases, with 13 bases of the junction left unmatched. The CDR3 is 13 residues long. CDR3 nucleotide sequence: TGTGCCAGCGCGCCTCGGACAGGGGGCGCCGGCACCTTC. Translated, it gives CASAPRTGGAGTF.

The chain joins TRBV15 to TRBJ2-5; 8 bases align to TRBD2. The CDR3 sequence is 15 residues long. V was pared by 1 base and J by 5 bases, with 6 bases of the junction left unmatched. Germline CDR1 and CDR2: LNHNV and YYDKDF (reference sequence). For the CDR3, the DNA is TGTGCCACCAGCAGAGTCCGGGAGGGGGGGGAGACCCAGTACTTC. This encodes CATSRVREGGETQYF.

The chain is built from TRBV4-1 and TRBJ2-2, with D possibly TRBD1 on 6 matching bases. The ends were cut back, 4 bases at V and 2 bases at J, with 14 bases in the middle. CDR1 MGHRA and CDR2 YSYEKL come from the germline V gene. CDR3 length: 16 residues. The CDR3 bases are TGCGCCAGCAGCCCCCTCGGGACACAAAACACCGGGGAGCTGTTTTTT. Its translation is CASSPLGTQNTGELFF.

Note on this clone: One end of the junction varies from germline; a read error may be responsible. The V gene is TRBV11-1, the J gene TRBJ2-3; weak D call: TRBD1 (6 bases). The CDR3 is 15 amino acids. In germline, CDR1 is SGHAT, CDR2 FQDESV (reference sequence). The CDR3 bases are TGTGCCAGCAGATTGGGACAAAGGGTCACATATACGCAGTATTTT. Amino acid sequence: CASRLGQRVTYTQYF.

The chain combines TRBV10-3 with TRBJ1-3; tentatively, D is TRBD1 (5 bases). This CDR3 region has 15 residues. Per the germline V gene, CDR1 is ENHRY and CDR2 is SYGVKD. V lost 11 bases to trimming and J lost 2 bases, with 19 bases between them. The DNA of the CDR3 is TGTGCCGGGCAATCGGGGGACGCAACTGGAAACACCATATATTTT. Protein: CAGQSGDATGNTIYF.

V and J are TRBV5-1 and TRBJ1-2; unclear D gene. The length of the CDR3 is 13 residues. From germline, CDR1 is SGHRS and CDR2 YFSETQ. V shed 0 bases and J shed 4 bases, with 7 bases lying between them. The CDR3 bases are TGCGCCAGCAGCTTGGTATCGGGCTATGGCTACACCTTC. It yields the protein CASSLVSGYGYTF.

The rearrangement uses TRBV11-1 and TRBJ2-5; D uncertain. This CDR3 is built from 15 residues. The germline V gene has CDR1 SGHAT and CDR2 FQDESV (reference sequence). V lost 5 bases and J 2 bases, leaving 15 bases between the germline ends. The CDR3 reads CASSPEPAYQETQYF. CDR3 in DNA: TGTGCCAGCAGCCCCGAACCAGCGTATCAAGAGACCCAGTACTTC.

The J gene is TRBJ2-2, the V gene TRBV7-3; 12 nucleotides agree with TRBD2. The CDR3 runs 15 residues. V dropped 5 bases and J dropped 5; count of bases not matched to a gene: 3. CDR1 is SGHTA, CDR2 FQGTGA, per germline. Here the CDR3 reads CASSPSGRGTGELFF. CDR3 DNA sequence: TGTGCCAGCAGCCCTAGCGGGAGGGGAACCGGGGAGCTGTTTTTT.

The V call is TRBV29-1, the J call TRBJ1-4, with D possibly matching TRBD1 (5 bases). The germline gives CDR1 SQVTM, CDR2 ANQGSEA. This CDR3 has 13 residues. The ends were cut back, 6 bases at V and 4 bases at J, with 12 bases in the middle. CDR3 in DNA: TGCAGCGTCGACGGGGGAAGTAATGAAAAACTGTTTTTT. Translation gives CSVDGGSNEKLFF.

The chain couples TRBV19 to TRBJ1-2; D unclear. V lost 7 bases and J lost 8, with 20 bases in between. This CDR3 comprises 14 residues. The germline V gene has CDR1 LNHDA and CDR2 SQIVND (reference sequence). The CDR3 spells CASTAFRSSPGYTF. CDR3 nucleotides: TGTGCCAGTACCGCGTTTCGGAGTTCCCCCGGCTACACCTTC. The entire variable domain, with the rest obtained from reference TRBV19 and TRBJ1-2, is as follows: DGGITQSPKYLFRKEGQNVTLSCEQNLNHDAMYWYRQDPGQGLRLIYYSQIVNDFQKGDIAEGYSVSREKKESFPLTVTSAQKNPTAFYLCASTAFRSSPGYTFGSGTRLTVV.

The CDR3 loop reads CASSPSGGNQPQHF. CDR3 DNA: TGTGCCAGCAGTCCCTCGGGGGGCAATCAGCCCCAGCATTTT. The chain employs TRBV2 and TRBJ1-5; D is perhaps TRBD1 (5 bases). Germline V gives CDR1 SNHLY, CDR2 FYNNEI. There are 14 residues in the CDR3. Trimming took off 5 bases at V and 2 bases at J, with 10 bases between the two ends.

This clone has only one observation. The rearrangement joins TRBV6-5 to TRBJ2-7; a possible D gene is TRBD1 (6 bases). The CDR3 covers 13 residues. V dropped 6 bases and J dropped 1 base, with 10 bases sitting between them. Germline V gene data show CDR1 as MNHEY and CDR2 as SVGAGI. CDR3 amino acids: CASSVGQSYEQYF. In DNA, the CDR3 is TGTGCCAGCAGCGTCGGACAGTCCTACGAGCAGTACTTC.

The chain links TRBV6-5 to TRBJ1-1; the D gene is possibly TRBD1 (5 bases). Germline CDR1 and CDR2: MNHEY and SVGAGI. This CDR3 has 15 residues. V lost 0 bases and J 1 base, leaving 9 bases between the germline ends. The CDR3: CASSYSGGPNTEAFF. CDR3 DNA: TGTGCCAGCAGTTACTCCGGGGGACCGAACACTGAAGCTTTCTTT.

The chain links TRBV7-9 to TRBJ2-5, with TRBD2 identical over 8 bases. Germline assignment: CDR1 SEHNR and CDR2 FQNEAQ (reference sequence). The junction had 5 bases not matched to a gene; V was cut back by 6 bases and J by 5 bases. The CDR3 length is 13 residues. This CDR3 is CASRSGSGETQYF. DNA for the CDR3: TGTGCCAGCAGGAGCGGGAGCGGGGAGACCCAGTACTTC.

V gene TRBV6-5 combines with J gene TRBJ1-5, with 9 bases aligning to TRBD1. The CDR3 is made up of 15 amino acids. Trimming cost V 4 bases and J 5 bases; bases outside gene matches: 6. Germline assignment: CDR1 MNHEY and CDR2 SVGAGI. CDR3 DNA: TGTGCCAGCAGTTCTACAGGGGGCCGAGATCAGCCCCAGCATTTT. Translation gives CASSSTGGRDQPQHF.

This clone was observed a few times. Here the CDR3 reads CASSVDLEGTFYGYTF. The DNA for the CDR3 is TGTGCCAGCAGCGTAGATCTGGAGGGAACTTTCTATGGCTACACCTTC. The V and J genes are TRBV9 and TRBJ1-2; D is uncertain. Germline V lookup: CDR1 SGDLS, CDR2 YYNGEE. Trimming stripped 0 bases from V and 4 bases from J, with 16 bases between. This CDR3 has 16 residues.

This chain uses TRBV19 with TRBJ2-1; 11 bases match TRBD1. This CDR3 has 15 residues. The germline V gene encodes CDR1 LNHDA and CDR2 SQIVND (reference sequence). J gave up 5 bases and V 10 bases, and 10 bases lay outside the gene matches. CDR3 residues: CATTPGQGADNEQFF. For the CDR3, the DNA is TGTGCCACCACTCCCGGACAGGGGGCAGACAATGAGCAGTTCTTC.

V usage is TRBV29-1 and J usage is TRBJ2-5; 8 nucleotides match TRBD2. Germline CDR1 and CDR2: SQVTM and ANQGSEA. V shed 3 bases, J shed 5 bases, and the junction held 5 bases outside the gene matches. CDR3 length: 13 residues. The CDR3 coding sequence is TGCAGCGTTGATAAGTCGGGGGGGGAGACCCAGTACTTC. Its translation: CSVDKSGGETQYF.

The rearrangement uses TRBV9 and TRBJ2-2, with 10 bases matching TRBD2. CDR3 length: 15 residues. CDR1 and CDR2 from the germline V gene are SGDLS and YYNGEE. V dropped 0 bases and J dropped 7; count of bases not matched to a gene: 3. CDR3 region: CASSVDTSGIGELFF. Here the CDR3 DNA reads TGTGCCAGCAGCGTAGATACTAGCGGGATCGGGGAGCTGTTTTTT.

The rearrangement uses TRBV7-6 and TRBJ2-7; D remains ambiguous. The CDR3 spans 14 residues. CDR1 and CDR2 (germline): SGHVS, FNYEAQ. V gave up 4 bases and J gave up 5 bases, with 15 bases separating them. The CDR3, as DNA: TGTGCCAGCAGCTCCGCAGCGCGGTCCCACGAGCAGTACTTC. This gives the protein CASSSAARSHEQYF.

This rearrangement joins TRBV7-9 to TRBJ1-2; TRBD1 aligns across 10 bases. CDR3 length equals 14 residues. V shed 5 bases and J 6 bases; nucleotides not matched to a gene: 6. Germline values: CDR1 SEHNR, CDR2 FQNEAQ (reference sequence). Here the CDR3 reads CASSPTGGAHGYTF. CDR3 DNA: TGTGCCAGCAGCCCGACAGGGGGCGCGCATGGCTACACCTTC.

V and J are TRBV29-1 and TRBJ2-5; tentatively, D is TRBD1 (7 bases). CDR1 and CDR2 from the germline V gene are SQVTM and ANQGSEA. CDR3 size: 16 residues. The ends were cut back, 8 bases at V and 5 bases at J, with 27 bases in the middle. CDR3 sequence (DNA): TGCAGCTTTGGAGGGCCGACAGGGTTTGAGTTGGAGACCCAGTACTTC. Amino acid sequence: CSFGGPTGFELETQYF.

This clone has only a few counts. The J gene is TRBJ1-3, the V gene TRBV2; 8 bases fit TRBD1. Losses at the gene ends were 5 bases for V and 3 bases for J; bases not matched to a gene: 3. CDR3 length: 14 amino acids. Germline V lookup: CDR1 SNHLY, CDR2 FYNNEI. In nucleotides, the CDR3 is TGTGCCAGCAGTCAGGGGGCGCTTGGAAACACCATATATTTT. Translation gives CASSQGALGNTIYF.

The rearrangement links TRBV21-1 to TRBJ1-1; the table's TRBD1 call for D was not verified on the DNA. TRBV21-1 is listed as a pseudogene. CDR3 length equals 20 residues. Here the CDR3 DNA reads TGTGCCAGCAGCAAGGGGAAAAGGCAGGGGCTTATCTCAAGGGACACTGAAGCTTTCTTT. It codes for CASSKGKRQGLISRDTEAFF.

This sequence joins TRBV18 and TRBJ2-7; 10 bases align to TRBD2. V shed 5 bases, J shed 5 bases, and the junction held 6 bases outside the gene matches. This CDR3 is built from 14 residues. The germline CDR1 and CDR2 sequences are KGHSH and LQKENI. Written as DNA, the CDR3 is TGTGCCAGCTCATCGGGACTAGCGTGGGACGAGCAGTACTTC. It yields the protein CASSSGLAWDEQYF.